This T cell receptor beta chain was sequenced during a study of control samples from healthy donors and cancer patients. TCRdb's table, derived via immunoSEQ multiplex PCR, lists solely in-frame clones and lacks some. This table has 120,000 to 150,000 clones, about 89% appearing once. Between the trimmed V and J ends, which lost 2 bases and 1 base, there was a span of 12 bases. CDR1 is MNHEY and CDR2 is SVGAGI in the germline V gene. There are 16 residues in the CDR3. The chain combines TRBV6-5 with TRBJ1-5; possibly TRBD1 for D (6 bases). Material for sequencing was blood. The origin of this receptor is a man between 18 and 35 years old in good health. The CDR3 region is CASSYGGQGSNQPQHF. CDR3 nucleotide sequence: TGTGCCAGCAGTTACGGGGGGCAGGGAAGCAATCAGCCCCAGCATTTT.